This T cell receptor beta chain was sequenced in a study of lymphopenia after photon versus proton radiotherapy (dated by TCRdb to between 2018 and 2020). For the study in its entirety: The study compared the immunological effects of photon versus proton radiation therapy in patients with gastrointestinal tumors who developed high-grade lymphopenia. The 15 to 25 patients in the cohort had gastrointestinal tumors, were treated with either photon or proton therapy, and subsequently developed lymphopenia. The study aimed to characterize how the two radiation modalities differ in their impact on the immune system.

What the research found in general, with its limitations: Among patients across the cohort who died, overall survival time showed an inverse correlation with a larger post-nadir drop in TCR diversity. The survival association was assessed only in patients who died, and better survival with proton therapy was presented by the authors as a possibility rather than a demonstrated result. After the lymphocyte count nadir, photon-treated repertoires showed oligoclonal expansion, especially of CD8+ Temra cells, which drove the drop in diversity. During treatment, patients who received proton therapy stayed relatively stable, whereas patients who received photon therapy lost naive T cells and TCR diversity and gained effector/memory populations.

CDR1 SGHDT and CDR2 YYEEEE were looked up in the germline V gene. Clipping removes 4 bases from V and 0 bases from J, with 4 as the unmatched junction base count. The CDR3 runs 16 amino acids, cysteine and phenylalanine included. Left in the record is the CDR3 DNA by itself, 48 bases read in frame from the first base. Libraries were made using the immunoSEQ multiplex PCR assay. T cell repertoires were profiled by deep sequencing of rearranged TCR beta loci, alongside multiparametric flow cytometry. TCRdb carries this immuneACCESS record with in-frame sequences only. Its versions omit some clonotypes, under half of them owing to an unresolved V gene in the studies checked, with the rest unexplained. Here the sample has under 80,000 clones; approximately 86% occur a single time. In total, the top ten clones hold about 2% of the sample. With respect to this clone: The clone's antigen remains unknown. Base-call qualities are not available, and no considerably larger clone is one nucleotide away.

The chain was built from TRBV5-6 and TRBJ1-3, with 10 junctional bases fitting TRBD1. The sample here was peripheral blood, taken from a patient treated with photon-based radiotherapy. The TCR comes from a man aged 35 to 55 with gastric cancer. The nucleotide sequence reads TGTGCCAGCAGCGTCGGGACAGGGGTCTCTGGAAACACCATATATTTT. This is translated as CASSVGTGVSGNTIYF.